Following are 11 T cell receptor beta chains from one sample sequenced in a study of CD8+CD57+ T cells in acquired aplastic anemia. Patients selected for sequencing had displayed CD8+CD57+ cell expansion by flow cytometry. Genomic DNA acted as the template from which TCR beta VDJ combination and CDR3 sequence profiling were carried out. TCRdb itself ran the reads through MiXCR, one entry per CDR3 protein. The data show around 430,000 distinct CDR3 sequences, roughly 34% seen once. Material: sorted CD4+, CD8+, or CD8+CD57+ T cells (not recorded which) from PBMCs. The receptors were gathered from a human donor with aplastic anemia.

Many counts were recorded for this clonotype. V and J are TRBV16 and TRBJ1-4, with TRBD1 matching 8 bases. The V gene end was trimmed by 4 bases and the J gene end by 7 bases; junction bases not matched to a gene: 8. The germline V gene encodes CDR1 KGHSY and CDR2 FQNENV. CDR3 length equals 15 residues. CDR3: CASSRQGQGGEKLFF. In DNA form, the CDR3 reads TGTGCCAGCAGCCGACAAGGACAGGGAGGTGAAAAACTGTTTTTT.

This clonotype was seen repeatedly, ten times or more. V usage is TRBV7-9 and J usage is TRBJ2-1; D possibly corresponds to TRBD2 (5 bases). Germline CDR1 SEHNR, CDR2 FQNEAQ (reference sequence). Trimming pared 0 bases from V and 0 bases from J, leaving 12 bases between. There are 17 residues in the CDR3. The CDR3 loop is CASSLAERLSSYNEQFF. The CDR3 region has the DNA TGTGCCAGCAGCTTAGCCGAGCGGTTAAGCTCCTACAATGAGCAGTTCTTC.

This chain joins TRBV24-1 and TRBJ2-6; D remains ambiguous. Trimming shortened V by 3 bases and J by 0 bases, and 5 bases separated the two germline ends. Germline V lookup: CDR1 KGHDR, CDR2 SFDVKD. The CDR3 covers 15 residues. DNA of the CDR3: TGTGCCACCAGTGATGCGGTCTCTGGGGCCAACGTCCTGACTTTC. Translating it yields CATSDAVSGANVLTF.

The CDR3 loop reads CASSLDPGMNQPQHF. The CDR3 region has the DNA TGTGCCAGCAGTTTAGATCCGGGGATGAATCAGCCCCAGCATTTT. V is TRBV12-3 or TRBV12-4 and J is TRBJ1-5; D ambiguous. Trimming left V 1 base short and J 4 bases short, with 11 bases between. This CDR3 contains 15 residues.

This clonotype was seen at least ten times. This chain joins TRBV9 and TRBJ1-5; D is perhaps TRBD1 (6 bases). Trimming removed 4 bases at V and 5 bases at J, with 13 bases between. CDR3 length equals 14 residues. Germline CDR1 and CDR2: SGDLS and YYNGEE. CDR3 sequence (DNA): TGTGCCAGCAGCACCGGGACACAATATCAGCCCCAGCATTTT. Translating it yields CASSTGTQYQPQHF.

The CDR3 loop reads CASSQEFSSVQETQYF. As DNA, the CDR3 is TGCGCCAGCAGCCAAGAATTCTCGTCAGTACAAGAGACCCAGTACTTC. The chain couples TRBV4-3 to TRBJ2-5; D not certain. The germline V and J ends were trimmed by 0 bases and 2 bases, with 13 bases remaining between them. From germline, CDR1 is LGHNA and CDR2 YSLEER. CDR3 length equals 16 residues.

This chain connects TRBV24-1 to TRBJ1-2; D uncertain. Trimming removed 4 bases from V and 1 base from J, with 6 bases in between. The germline V gene encodes CDR1 KGHDR and CDR2 SFDVKD. The CDR3 extends over 13 amino acids. The CDR3 region is CATSDARNYGYTF. As DNA, the CDR3 is TGTGCCACCAGTGACGCCCGTAACTATGGCTACACCTTC.

This clonotype was seen only a few times. The chain has TRBV20-1 and TRBJ2-3; D is uncertain. This CDR3 comprises 14 residues. Germline CDR1 is DFQATT and CDR2 is SNEGSKA (reference sequence). Trimming cost V 0 bases and J 2 bases, with 9 bases left between them. CDR3 DNA: TGCAGTGCTAGAGATCTTTCTAACACAGATACGCAGTATTTT. Its protein is CSARDLSNTDTQYF.

V gene TRBV30 combines with J gene TRBJ1-2; TRBD1 matches 7 bases. The trim removed 5 bases at V and 2 bases at J, leaving 5 bases unmatched. This CDR3 comprises 13 residues. CDR1 is GTSNPN and CDR2 is SVGIG in the germline V gene (reference sequence). The CDR3 region has the DNA TGTGCCTGGGGGTTGACAGGGAACTATGGCTACACCTTC. Translation gives CAWGLTGNYGYTF.

The chain couples TRBV6-5 to TRBJ1-2; D might be TRBD1 (5 bases). The germline V gene encodes CDR1 MNHEY and CDR2 SVGAGI. The CDR3 contains 16 residues. Between the trimmed V and J ends, which lost 0 bases and 2 bases, there was a span of 13 bases. The CDR3 is CASSYSGLGGNYGYTF. The CDR3, as DNA: TGTGCCAGCAGTTACTCGGGATTGGGGGGGAACTATGGCTACACCTTC.

Many counts were recorded for this clonotype. The gene calls are TRBV10-3 and TRBJ1-2; TRBD1 is a possible D gene (6 bases). From germline, CDR1 is ENHRY and CDR2 SYGVKD. This CDR3 spans 12 amino acids. V lost 11 bases to trimming and J lost 1 base, with 11 bases between them. The CDR3 protein is CAVGTFNYGYTF. Here the CDR3 DNA reads TGTGCCGTAGGGACATTTAACTATGGCTACACCTTC.